This TCR beta chain was captured in a study of cytotoxic CD8 clonotypes in ibrutinib-treated CLL. Overall study context: Productive templates per sample averaged roughly 270,000; productive rearrangements, some 99,000.

Germline V gene data show CDR1 as MNHNS and CDR2 as SASEGT. Trimming cost V 2 bases and J 5 bases, with 22 bases left between them. CDR3 length equals 18 residues. To note about this clone: The antigen remains undetermined.

The protocol was immunoSEQ multiplex PCR, while the TCRdb copy is restricted to in-frame clones and leaves out a portion. In the table there are about 200,000 clones, 79% of which are singletons. Notes on the study in general: Progressing and sustained-remission patients had different sampling times. Public clonotypes were seen rarely and were contracted or stable on treatment. Patients had baseline clonality above age-matched healthy donors, and this clonality moved with circulating CD8+ T-cell counts.

V gene TRBV6-1 combines with J gene TRBJ1-3; D is unclear. Source: PBMCs, taken after 12 months of ibrutinib treatment. This receptor was identified in a human donor with chronic lymphocytic leukemia. This CDR3 reads CASSETRDPGTLRNTIYF. CDR3 DNA sequence: TGTGCCAGCAGTGAAACAAGGGATCCCGGTACCCTTCGAAACACCATATATTTT.